This T cell receptor beta chain was observed in a study of blood T cell repertoires in COVID-19. Living in under 30 US areas, the participants were between roughly 18 and 90 years of age. Clinical history reported by participants formed the basis on which cohorts were assigned. People in the exposed group encountered a COVID-19 case within 2 weeks before entering the study. Some clones are missing from TCRdb's copy, which holds only in-frame ones; the method was immunoSEQ multiplex PCR. Here the sample spans 250,000 or so clones, 83% being singletons. CDR1 is GTSNPN, CDR2 SVGIG, per germline (reference sequence). The CDR3 contains 15 residues. The germline V and J ends were trimmed by 8 bases and 7 bases, with 27 bases remaining between them.

This chain joins TRBV30 and TRBJ2-7; a weak D match, TRBD1 (6 bases). This clonotype was sampled from a woman aged 35 to 49 who had been exposed to COVID-19. Source material: PBMCs or T cells enriched from blood (not recorded which). CDR3: CALRTDPPIEGEQYF. CDR3 in DNA: TGTGCCCTAAGGACAGATCCCCCAATAGAGGGGGAGCAGTACTTC.